Here is one TCR beta chain with its context. The antigen is undetermined. The sample originates from a study of cytomegalovirus exposure and HLA in healthy donors. Study-wide points: In a later analysis, TCR beta V- and J-gene trimming was associated with a missense DCLRE1C variant.

The CDR3 has 15 amino acids. V lost 0 bases, J lost 8 bases, and 4 bases stayed unmatched. Germline lookup yields CDR1 LGHNA and CDR2 YNFKEQ. The PCR made use of 60 Vbeta and 13 Jbeta primers. Method: immunoSEQ multiplex PCR; TCRdb's copy keeps in-frame clones and lacks some. The sample gives 200,000 to 250,000 clones, approximately 81% of which show up once; about 3.1% is in the top ten. This receptor was obtained from a man aged 25 to 40 in good health and CMV-seronegative. The V call is TRBV4-2, the J call TRBJ1-4; 9 bases match TRBD1. Source material: PBMCs. The chain's CDR3 is CASSQEGQGREKLFF. The CDR3 DNA reads TGTGCCAGCAGCCAAGAGGGACAGGGTAGGGAAAAACTGTTTTTT.